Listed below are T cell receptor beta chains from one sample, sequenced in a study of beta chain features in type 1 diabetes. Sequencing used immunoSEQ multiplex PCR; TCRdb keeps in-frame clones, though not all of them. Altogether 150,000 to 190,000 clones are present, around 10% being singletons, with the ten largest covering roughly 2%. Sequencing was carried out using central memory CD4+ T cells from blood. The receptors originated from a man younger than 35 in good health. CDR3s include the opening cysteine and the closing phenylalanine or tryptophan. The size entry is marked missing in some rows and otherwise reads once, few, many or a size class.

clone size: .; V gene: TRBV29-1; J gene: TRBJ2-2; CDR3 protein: CSGRTLAGGNTGELFF
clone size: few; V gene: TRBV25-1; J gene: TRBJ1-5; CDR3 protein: CATSRQGESPQHF
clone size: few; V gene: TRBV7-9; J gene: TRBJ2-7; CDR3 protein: CASSPQPDNGPEYF
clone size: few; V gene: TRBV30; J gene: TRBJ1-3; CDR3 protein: CAWSVDRAGGNTIYF
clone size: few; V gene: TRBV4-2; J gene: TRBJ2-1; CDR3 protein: CASSPRLAWDEQFF
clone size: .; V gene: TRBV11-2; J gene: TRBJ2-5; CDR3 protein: CASSLERVAETQYF
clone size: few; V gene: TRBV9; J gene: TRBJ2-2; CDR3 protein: CASSVHGGELFF
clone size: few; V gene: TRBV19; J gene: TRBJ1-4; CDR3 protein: CASSIGRGVEKLFF
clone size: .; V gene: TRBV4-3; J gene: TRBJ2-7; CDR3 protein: CASSPRLSDEQYF
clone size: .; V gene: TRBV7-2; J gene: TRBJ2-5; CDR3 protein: CASSLERRETQYF
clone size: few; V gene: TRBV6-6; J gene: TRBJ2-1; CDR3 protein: CASSYSNLYNEQFF
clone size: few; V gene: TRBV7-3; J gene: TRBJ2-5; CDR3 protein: CASSALGRQETQYF
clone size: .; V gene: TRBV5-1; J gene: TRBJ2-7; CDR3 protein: CASSFRDRGIEQYF
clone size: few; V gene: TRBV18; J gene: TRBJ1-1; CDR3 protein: CASSYAATKNTEAFF
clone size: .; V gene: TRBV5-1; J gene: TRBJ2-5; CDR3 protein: CASSLEGETQYF
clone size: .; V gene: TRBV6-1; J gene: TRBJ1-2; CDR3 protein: CASSREGGYGYTF
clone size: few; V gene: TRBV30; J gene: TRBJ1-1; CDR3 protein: CAWSPGWFTEAFF
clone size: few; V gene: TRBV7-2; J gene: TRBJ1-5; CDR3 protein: CASSSDPGSNQHF
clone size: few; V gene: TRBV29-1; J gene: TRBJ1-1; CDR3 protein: CSVRQMNTEAFF
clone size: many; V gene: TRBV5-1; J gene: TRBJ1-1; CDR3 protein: CASSPEGALTEAFF
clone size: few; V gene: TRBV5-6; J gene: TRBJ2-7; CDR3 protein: CASSLAGSSYEQYF
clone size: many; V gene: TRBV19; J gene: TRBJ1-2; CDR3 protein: CASSMDGNYGYTF
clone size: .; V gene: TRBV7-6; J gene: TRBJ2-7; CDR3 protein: CASSPRDIRQYF
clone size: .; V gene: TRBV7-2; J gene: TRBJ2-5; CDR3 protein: CASSLGGGGQGQGTQYF